The 31 T cell receptor beta chains listed next were all sequenced from one sample in a study of OX40 agonist ivuxolimab in advanced cancers. Measured with immunoSEQ multiplex PCR; TCRdb has only the in-frame clones, and not every one. The sample consists of over 50,000 clones, 82% of them appearing once. The sample here was CD4+ or CD8+ T cells sorted from blood, taken in a trial of the OX40 agonist ivuxolimab. The receptors originated from an adult with an advanced solid tumor such as melanoma, head and neck, liver or kidney cancer.

The rearrangement links TRBV10-2 to TRBJ2-1; 7 bases are shared with TRBD2. After removal of 6 bases from V and 5 bases from J, the junction contained 10 bases not matched to a gene. In germline, CDR1 is WSHSY, CDR2 SAAADI. The CDR3 has 15 residues. This CDR3 is CASRLSGVKNNEQFF. The CDR3 coding sequence is TGCGCCAGCAGACTGAGCGGGGTTAAAAACAATGAGCAGTTCTTC.

This chain connects TRBV9 to TRBJ2-5; TRBD2 matches 14 bases. V shed 4 bases, J shed 5 bases, and the junction held 13 bases outside the gene matches. The CDR3 has 18 amino acids. Germline-derived CDR1 and CDR2 are SGDLS and YYNGEE. This CDR3 reads CASSSWETSGGARETQYF. CDR3 DNA: TGTGCCAGCAGCTCATGGGAGACTAGCGGGGGGGCTCGGGAGACCCAGTACTTC.

The CDR3, as DNA: TGTGCCAGCAGTCAAAGGAATGACTATGGCTACACCTTC. It codes for CASSQRNDYGYTF. The rearrangement links TRBV6-5 to TRBJ1-2; no reliable D call. V dropped 5 bases and J dropped 3 bases, with 10 bases sitting between them. The CDR3 has 13 amino acids. The germline V gene has CDR1 MNHEY and CDR2 SVGAGI.

The rearrangement uses TRBV30 and TRBJ1-1; D is possibly TRBD1 (6 bases). V was pared by 0 bases and J by 5 bases, with 13 bases between. The CDR3 runs 14 residues. Germline CDR1 reads GTSNPN; CDR2 reads SVGIG (reference sequence). The CDR3 region has the DNA TGTGCCTGGAGTGTAGGTCAGGGGCGGACTGAAGCTTTCTTT. It encodes CAWSVGQGRTEAFF.

DNA for the CDR3: TGTGCCAGCAGCTTTTCGGCTAGCGGGGGGAATGAGCAGTTCTTC. It is translated as CASSFSASGGNEQFF. The chain joins TRBV11-3 to TRBJ2-1, with 11 bases aligning to TRBD2. Germline lookup yields CDR1 SGHNT and CDR2 YENEEA. This CDR3 spans 15 amino acids. V shed 3 bases, J shed 7 bases, and the junction held 5 bases outside the gene matches.

This chain uses TRBV5-6 with TRBJ1-2; TRBD1 might be the D (5 bases). Germline-derived CDR1 and CDR2 are SGHDT and YYEEEE. CDR3 size: 14 residues. Trimming took 5 bases from V and 7 from J, leaving 18 bases between them. The CDR3: CASRHIPRVVGYTF. CDR3 DNA sequence: TGTGCCAGCAGACACATTCCCAGGGTCGTTGGCTACACCTTC.

This CDR3 reads CASSLSPQETQYF. CDR3 DNA sequence: TGCGCCAGCAGCTTGAGCCCCCAAGAGACCCAGTACTTC. The rearrangement uses TRBV5-1 and TRBJ2-5; D is uncertain. CDR3 length equals 13 residues. The germline V gene has CDR1 SGHRS and CDR2 YFSETQ. Trimming cost V 1 base and J 1 base, with 5 bases left between them.

The V gene is TRBV7-2, the J gene TRBJ2-2; D remains unclear. Germline-derived CDR1 and CDR2 are SGHTA and FQGNSA. V was trimmed by 1 base and J by 0 bases, leaving 6 bases between them. The CDR3 is 15 amino acids. Written as DNA, the CDR3 is TGTGCCAGCAGCTTAGGGCTAACGAACACCGGGGAGCTGTTTTTT. Its translation: CASSLGLTNTGELFF.

The chain combines TRBV30 with TRBJ1-3; D remains unclear. Trimming removed 1 base at V and 2 bases at J, with 6 bases between. CDR3 length equals 13 residues. Germline V gene data show CDR1 as GTSNPN and CDR2 as SVGIG (reference sequence). The CDR3 spells CAWSEQAGNTIYF. The CDR3 nucleotides are TGTGCCTGGAGTGAACAAGCTGGAAACACCATATATTTT.

The J gene is TRBJ1-6, the V gene TRBV29-1, with D tentatively TRBD1 (6 bases). Germline values: CDR1 SQVTM, CDR2 ANQGSEA. The CDR3 runs 13 residues. The germline V and J ends were trimmed by 7 bases and 9 bases, with 16 bases remaining between them. CDR3 DNA sequence: TGCAGCGCACAGGGATCTATGGGTTCACCCCTCCACTTT. Its translation: CSAQGSMGSPLHF.

The chain combines TRBV7-3 with TRBJ2-1; TRBD1 is a possible D gene (5 bases). CDR3 length: 15 amino acids. Trimming took 6 bases from V and 3 from J, leaving 15 bases between them. CDR1 is SGHTA, CDR2 FQGTGA, per germline. Here the CDR3 reads CASSRVGAGYNEQFF. The CDR3 nucleotides read TGTGCCAGCAGTAGAGTAGGGGCTGGCTACAATGAGCAGTTCTTC. The complete variable domain, with remaining parts taken from reference TRBV7-3 and TRBJ2-1, reads GAGVSQTPSNKVTEKGKYVELRCDPISGHTALYWYRQSLGQGPEFLIYFQGTGAADDSGLPNDRFFAVRPEGSVSTLKIQRTERGDSAVYLCASSRVGAGYNEQFFGPGTRLTVL.

The rearrangement uses TRBV11-2 and TRBJ2-6; D may be TRBD1 or TRBD2 (5 bases each). The CDR3 loop spans 18 amino acids. Germline CDR1 is SGHAT and CDR2 is FQNNGV. The ends were cut back, 2 bases at V and 0 bases at J, with 14 bases in the middle. The CDR3 nucleotides are TGTGCCAGCAGCTTAATCGGGACCGCATCCTCTGGGGCCAACGTCCTGACTTTC. It yields the protein CASSLIGTASSGANVLTF.

The rearrangement links TRBV18 to TRBJ2-7, with D perhaps TRBD2 (5 bases). The CDR3 contains 14 residues. The germline gives CDR1 KGHSH, CDR2 LQKENI. Trimming stripped 1 base from V and 2 bases from J, with 9 bases between. CDR3 in DNA: TGTGCCAGCTCACCACAAGCGGTTACCTACGAGCAGTACTTC. The encoded protein is CASSPQAVTYEQYF.

This rearrangement joins TRBV4-1 to TRBJ1-5; TRBD1 aligns across 9 bases. The CDR3 has 15 amino acids. Germline CDR1 reads MGHRA; CDR2 reads YSYEKL. Trimming at V came to 4 bases and at J to 5 bases, leaving 6 bases not matched to a gene. The CDR3 sequence is CASSPSGDRDQPQHF. The CDR3 nucleotides read TGCGCCAGCAGCCCTTCCGGGGACAGGGATCAGCCCCAGCATTTT.

The gene calls are TRBV6-1 and TRBJ2-7, with a weak D call TRBD1 (6 bases). The germline V gene has CDR1 MNHNS and CDR2 SASEGT. CDR3 size: 13 residues. Trimming took off 6 bases at V and 3 bases at J, with 12 bases between the two ends. The CDR3 spells CASRENRDYEQYF. CDR3 DNA: TGTGCCAGCAGGGAAAACAGGGACTACGAGCAGTACTTC.

The chain is built from TRBV5-4 and TRBJ2-4, with D perhaps matching TRBD1 or TRBD2 (6 bases each). V lost 0 bases, J lost 5 bases, and 12 bases lay in between. The CDR3 sequence is 15 residues long. Per germline, CDR1 SGHNT and CDR2 YYREEE (reference sequence). The CDR3, as DNA: TGTGCCAGCAGCTTGGGGGGGCCGGGGGAAAACATTCAGTACTTC. Translating gives CASSLGGPGENIQYF.

CDR3 residues: CASSLVGTANEKLFF. In nucleotides, the CDR3 is TGCGCCAGCAGCTTGGTCGGGACAGCTAATGAAAAACTGTTTTTT. The chain combines TRBV5-1 with TRBJ1-4; the match to TRBD1 covers 7 bases. Germline V gives CDR1 SGHRS, CDR2 YFSETQ. The CDR3 is made up of 15 amino acids. With 0 bases clipped from V and 3 bases from J, the junction kept 2 bases outside the gene matches.

The chain combines TRBV10-2 with TRBJ2-5; TRBD2 might be the D (5 bases). CDR3 size: 16 residues. CDR1 and CDR2 (germline): WSHSY, SAAADI. V lost 5 bases and J lost 1, with 17 bases in between. CDR3 amino acids: CASSFPAETTQETQYF. The CDR3 bases are TGCGCCAGCAGTTTCCCAGCGGAGACCACCCAAGAGACCCAGTACTTC.

The rearrangement joins TRBV5-1 to TRBJ1-2, with 7 bases fitting TRBD1. The germline CDR1 and CDR2 sequences are SGHRS and YFSETQ. The V and J ends lost 0 bases and 4 bases, in that order; junction bases with no gene match: 6. This CDR3 spans 15 amino acids. CDR3 in amino acids: CASSLEGQAIYGYTF. As DNA, the CDR3 is TGCGCCAGCAGCTTGGAAGGACAGGCGATCTATGGCTACACCTTC. Based on the CDR3 plus reference TRBV5-1 and TRBJ1-2, the full variable domain is KAGVTQTPRYLIKTRGQQVTLSCSPISGHRSVSWYQQTPGQGLQFLFEYFSETQRNKGNFPGRFSGRQFSNSRSEMNVSTLELGDSALYLCASSLEGQAIYGYTFGSGTRLTVV.

The gene calls are TRBV7-8 and TRBJ2-6, with D possibly being TRBD1 (5 bases). Germline assignment: CDR1 SGHVS and CDR2 FQNEAQ. CDR3 length: 15 residues. V lost 10 bases and J 4 bases, leaving 17 bases between the germline ends. CDR3 sequence reads: CAMGQALAGANVLTF. In DNA form, the CDR3 reads TGTGCCATGGGGCAGGCCCTGGCCGGGGCCAACGTCCTGACTTTC.

The chain uses TRBV7-2 and TRBJ2-5, with D unresolved. Germline loops: CDR1 SGHTA, CDR2 FQGNSA. V was clipped by 3 bases and J by 7 bases, with 12 bases between them. The CDR3 has 13 amino acids. This CDR3 is CASSFDKDGTQYF. The CDR3 nucleotides read TGTGCCAGCAGCTTCGACAAGGACGGGACCCAGTACTTC.

This clone was found once. The chain couples TRBV5-1 to TRBJ2-7; a weak D match, TRBD1 (7 bases). The CDR3 loop spans 16 amino acids. Trimming stripped 5 bases from V and 4 bases from J, with 22 bases between. Germline V gene lookup returns CDR1 SGHRS and CDR2 YFSETQ. The CDR3 bases are TGCGCCAGCAGTCGCGGAGAAACAGGGGCGGGATACGAGCAGTACTTC. This gives the protein CASSRGETGAGYEQYF.

The V call is TRBV7-3, the J call TRBJ1-5, with a weak D call TRBD1 (5 bases). CDR1 SGHTA and CDR2 FQGTGA come from the germline V gene. The V and J ends lost 5 bases and 11 bases respectively, with 16 bases between them. The CDR3 contains 13 residues. The CDR3 DNA sequence: TGTGCCAGCAGCAGGGACGGACTGGGTGCCCAGCATTTT. It encodes CASSRDGLGAQHF.

The chain is built from TRBV29-1 and TRBJ2-7; possibly TRBD1 or TRBD2 for D (5 bases each). The CDR3 runs 13 residues. V was clipped by 3 bases and J by 5 bases, with 14 bases between them. Germline V gene lookup returns CDR1 SQVTM and CDR2 ANQGSEA. The chain's CDR3 is CSVDPGGLDEQYF. CDR3 DNA: TGCAGCGTTGACCCTGGGGGTCTAGACGAGCAGTACTTC.

The chain recombines TRBV5-1 with TRBJ2-6; D unresolved. Germline V gives CDR1 SGHRS, CDR2 YFSETQ. The germline V and J ends were trimmed by 2 bases and 7 bases, with 4 bases remaining between them. The CDR3 has 12 residues. The CDR3 DNA reads as TGCGCCAGCAGCTTCCCCGCCAACGTCCTGACTTTC. It is translated as CASSFPANVLTF.

V is TRBV5-1 and J is TRBJ1-4; 8 nucleotides align to TRBD1. The CDR3 has 18 amino acids. Trimming removed 0 bases from V and 2 bases from J; junction bases left unmatched: 9. Germline V lookup: CDR1 SGHRS, CDR2 YFSETQ. The CDR3 nucleotides read TGCGCCAGCAGCTTGGATACCCCTGGACAGGGCACTAATGAAAAACTGTTTTTT. As protein: CASSLDTPGQGTNEKLFF.

This chain connects TRBV28 to TRBJ1-2; perhaps TRBD1 as D (5 bases). The CDR3 is 12 amino acids. Trimming took off 6 bases at V and 8 bases at J, with 13 bases between the two ends. Germline V gene data show CDR1 as MDHEN and CDR2 as SYDVKM. The CDR3 sequence is CASSSEGRGYTF. The CDR3 nucleotides are TGTGCCAGCAGCTCGGAGGGGCGCGGCTACACCTTC.

The chain carries TRBV6-5 and TRBJ2-7, with D possibly matching TRBD2 (5 bases). V lost 10 bases to trimming and J lost 3 bases, with 22 bases between them. CDR3 size: 15 residues. Germline CDR1 is MNHEY and CDR2 is SVGAGI. The CDR3 region is CATPPSLTMDYEQYF. In nucleotides, the CDR3 is TGTGCCACACCTCCCAGCTTGACTATGGACTACGAGCAGTACTTC.

The J gene is TRBJ1-6, the V gene TRBV5-4; D gene unclear. V was clipped by 9 bases and J by 14 bases, with 24 bases between them. Germline V lookup: CDR1 SGHNT, CDR2 YYREEE (reference sequence). The CDR3 is made up of 14 amino acids. CDR3 sequence: CATGLGGELGTLHF. The CDR3 DNA is TGTGCCACCGGTCTCGGAGGCGAACTAGGAACCCTCCACTTT.

The V gene is TRBV11-2, the J gene TRBJ1-3; D is perhaps TRBD1 (5 bases). V lost 2 bases and J 2 bases, leaving 7 bases between the germline ends. The CDR3 spans 14 residues. Germline V CDR1 and CDR2: SGHAT, FQNNGV. This CDR3 reads CASSLSRAGNTIYF. In DNA form, the CDR3 reads TGTGCCAGCAGCTTAAGCAGGGCTGGAAACACCATATATTTT.

In DNA, the CDR3 is TGTGCCATCAGTGAGGCGACTAGCGGGGGGCTAAGATACCAAGAGACCCAGTACTTC. Translation gives CAISEATSGGLRYQETQYF. The chain has TRBV10-3 and TRBJ2-5, with TRBD2 matching over 13 bases. CDR3 length equals 19 residues. The germline gives CDR1 ENHRY, CDR2 SYGVKD. After removal of 2 bases from V and 0 bases from J, the junction contained 9 bases not matched to a gene.